The 5 T cell receptor beta chains listed next were all sequenced from one sample in a study of monozygotic twins with inflammatory bowel disease. TCRdb reworked the 5' RACE reads into one entry per CDR3 protein, no DNA. This sample contains 400,000 or so distinct CDR3 sequences. The sample taken for sequencing was blood. All receptors derive from a human donor with ulcerative colitis or Crohn's disease, or a healthy co-twin of an affected twin (not recorded which).

CDR3 amino acids: CASSHGLAYEQYF. This chain connects TRBV27 to TRBJ2-7; TCRdb reports TRBD2, a call that lacks DNA to check it against. This CDR3 has 13 residues. Germline-derived CDR1 and CDR2 are MNHEY and SMNVEV (reference sequence).

The V and J genes are TRBV29-1 and TRBJ2-2. CDR1 and CDR2 (germline): SQVTM, ANQGSEA. The CDR3 extends over 11 amino acids. Here the CDR3 reads CSVEEAGELFF.

J is TRBJ2-7 and V is TRBV29-1; TCRdb reports TRBD1, a call that lacks DNA to check it against. CDR1 SQVTM and CDR2 ANQGSEA come from the germline V gene. CDR3 length: 13 residues. The CDR3 protein is CSGVGTEYREQYF.

The chain employs TRBV18 and TRBJ2-1. This CDR3 is 13 amino acids long. The germline V gene has CDR1 KGHSH and CDR2 LQKENI. The CDR3 spells CASSPPGEVKQFF.

This rearrangement joins TRBV7-9 to TRBJ1-2; lacking DNA, the TRBD1 call made by TCRdb goes unchecked. The CDR3 totals 16 residues. Germline V gives CDR1 SEHNR, CDR2 FQNEAQ (reference sequence). This CDR3 reads CASSDRLTRGADGYTF. Full variable domain (missing parts from reference TRBV7-9 and TRBJ1-2): DTGVSQNPRHKITKRGQNVTFRCDPISEHNRLYWYRQTLGQGPEFLTYFQNEAQLEKSRLLSDRFSAERPKGSFSTLEIQRTEQGDSAMYLCASSDRLTRGADGYTFGSGTRLTVV.